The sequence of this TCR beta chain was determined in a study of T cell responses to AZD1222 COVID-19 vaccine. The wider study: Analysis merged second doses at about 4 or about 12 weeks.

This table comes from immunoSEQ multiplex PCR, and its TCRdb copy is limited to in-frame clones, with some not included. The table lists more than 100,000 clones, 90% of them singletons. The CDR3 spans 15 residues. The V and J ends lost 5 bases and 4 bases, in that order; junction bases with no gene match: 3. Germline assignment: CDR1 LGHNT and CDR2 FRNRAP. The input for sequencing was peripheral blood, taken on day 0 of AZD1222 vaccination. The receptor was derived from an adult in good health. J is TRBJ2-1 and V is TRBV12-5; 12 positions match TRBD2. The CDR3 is CASGLGLAGYNEQFF. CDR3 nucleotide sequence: TGTGCTAGTGGTCTCGGACTAGCGGGATACAATGAGCAGTTCTTC.